What follows are 31 T cell receptor beta chains derived from one specimen sequenced in a study of CD8+ T cells in alopecia areata. Once RNA had been extracted, it was reverse transcribed into cDNA to act as the sequencing template. Assay used: immunoSEQ multiplex PCR; TCRdb lists only in-frame clones, some missing. Found here are under 300,000 clones, 65% to 70% of them singletons; the top ten hold around 1.2%. Sequences were derived from CD4+ T cells sorted from blood, sampled at week 0. All receptors come from a human donor with alopecia areata.

The CDR3 here is CASSPRDSHQPQHF. As DNA, the CDR3 is TGTGCCAGCAGCCCCCGGGACAGTCATCAGCCCCAGCATTTT. The chain recombines TRBV5-4 with TRBJ1-5; 7 bases are shared with TRBD1. The CDR3 has 14 amino acids. Per germline, CDR1 SGHNT and CDR2 YYREEE (reference sequence). Trimming at V came to 4 bases and at J to 5 bases, leaving 6 bases not matched to a gene. Full variable domain (remainder filled in from reference TRBV5-4 and TRBJ1-5): ETGVTQSPTHLIKTRGQQVTLRCSSQSGHNTVSWYQQALGQGPQFIFQYYREEENGRGNFPPRFSGLQFPNYSSELNVNALELDDSALYLCASSPRDSHQPQHFGDGTRLSIL.

The J gene is TRBJ1-5, the V gene TRBV7-2; D is undetermined. V was clipped by 1 base and J by 7 bases, with 8 bases between them. Per the germline V gene, CDR1 is SGHTA and CDR2 is FQGNSA. There are 13 residues in the CDR3. For the CDR3, the DNA is TGTGCCAGCAGCTTAGTCGCTGAACAGCCCCAGCATTTT. This encodes CASSLVAEQPQHF.

A few counts support this clone. The chain has TRBV4-3 and TRBJ1-3, with unresolved D. V shed 0 bases and J shed 4 bases, with 7 bases lying between them. The germline gives CDR1 LGHNA, CDR2 YSLEER. The CDR3 has 14 residues. In DNA, the CDR3 is TGCGCCAGCAGCCAAGATCCGACAGGAAACACCATATATTTT. Amino acid sequence: CASSQDPTGNTIYF.

This chain uses TRBV27 with TRBJ2-7; the D gene is possibly TRBD1 (5 bases). Trimming took 5 bases from V and 4 from J, leaving 12 bases between them. Germline V lookup: CDR1 MNHEY, CDR2 SMNVEV (reference sequence). The CDR3 is made up of 13 amino acids. CDR3 region: CASSLRVAYEQYF. CDR3 bases: TGTGCCAGCAGTCTCAGGGTTGCATACGAGCAGTACTTC.

The CDR3 reads CASSPPRGPNTGELFF. The CDR3 nucleotides read TGTGCCAGCAGCCCGCCTAGGGGGCCGAACACCGGGGAGCTGTTTTTT. This chain uses TRBV6-6 with TRBJ2-2; 7 positions agree with TRBD1. There are 16 residues in the CDR3. Germline CDR1 reads MNHNY; CDR2 reads SVGAGI (reference sequence). The ends lost 6 bases at V and 0 bases at J; junction bases unmatched: 7.

This chain uses TRBV5-1 with TRBJ1-1; D is undetermined. Trimming removed 4 bases from V and 5 bases from J, with 15 bases in between. Germline V CDR1 and CDR2: SGHRS, YFSETQ. The CDR3 consists of 14 residues. The CDR3 sequence is CASSPDGVWTEAFF. DNA of the CDR3: TGCGCCAGCAGCCCTGATGGAGTGTGGACTGAAGCTTTCTTT.

The chain is built from TRBV10-3 and TRBJ2-1; tentative D call: TRBD2 (5 bases). Trimming took 2 bases from V and 6 from J, leaving 8 bases between them. Germline V CDR1 and CDR2: ENHRY, SYGVKD. The CDR3 totals 13 residues. The CDR3 nucleotides read TGTGCCATCAGTGAGGAGGGTTCCAATGAGCAGTTCTTC. Its protein product is CAISEEGSNEQFF.

The chain has TRBV7-9 and TRBJ2-5; 7 nucleotides line up with TRBD1. Trimming cost V 6 bases and J 4 bases; bases outside gene matches: 5. Germline V CDR1 and CDR2: SEHNR, FQNEAQ (reference sequence). The CDR3 spans 13 residues. The CDR3 loop is CASSRPGGETQYF. The DNA for the CDR3 is TGTGCCAGCAGTCGCCCAGGGGGAGAGACCCAGTACTTC.

The CDR3 DNA sequence: TGTGCCAGCAGCTCCGAAGGGCCAAGGGCCAACGTCCTGACTTTC. As protein: CASSSEGPRANVLTF. J is TRBJ2-6 and V is TRBV5-4, with D unresolved. CDR3 length: 15 residues. Germline V gene data show CDR1 as SGHNT and CDR2 as YYREEE (reference sequence). The V gene lost 3 bases and the J gene lost 5 bases, with 12 bases spanning the gap.

V and J are TRBV5-4 and TRBJ1-2; TRBD1 agrees at 7 bases. V shed 4 bases and J 4 bases; nucleotides not matched to a gene: 7. Germline V gives CDR1 SGHNT, CDR2 YYREEE (reference sequence). The CDR3 is made up of 14 amino acids. The CDR3 coding sequence is TGTGCCAGCAGCCTAAGGACAGGATCCTATGGCTACACCTTC. Residues: CASSLRTGSYGYTF.

J is TRBJ1-2 and V is TRBV2; unclear D gene. The V end lost 3 bases, the J end lost 0 bases, and 8 bases lay between the germline ends. The length of the CDR3 is 14 residues. CDR1 SNHLY and CDR2 FYNNEI come from the germline V gene. CDR3 loop: CASSDGSANYGYTF. For the CDR3, the DNA is TGTGCCAGCAGTGACGGCAGTGCTAACTATGGCTACACCTTC. The full variable domain, its missing parts supplied by reference TRBV2 and TRBJ1-2, is EPEVTQTPSHQVTQMGQEVILRCVPISNHLYFYWYRQILGQKVEFLVSFYNNEISEKSEIFDDQFSVERPDGSNFTLKIRSTKLEDSAMYFCASSDGSANYGYTFGSGTRLTVV.

J is TRBJ2-2 and V is TRBV14, with unresolved D. From germline, CDR1 is SGHDN and CDR2 FVKESK. CDR3 length equals 15 residues. V was clipped by 4 bases and J by 3 bases, with 12 bases between them. CDR3 sequence (DNA): TGTGCCAGCAGCCGGGTGAGAGTCGACACCGGGGAGCTGTTTTTT. Its protein is CASSRVRVDTGELFF.

This clone was seen only a few times. The same CDR3 is also encoded by other DNA sequences in this sample. The rearrangement uses TRBV19 and TRBJ2-7; 7 positions match TRBD1. Trimming at V came to 3 bases and at J to 2 bases, leaving 4 bases not matched to a gene. Germline V gene lookup returns CDR1 LNHDA and CDR2 SQIVND (reference sequence). The CDR3 contains 14 residues. The CDR3 coding sequence is TGTGCCAGTAGTATCGGCCAGGGGGCCTACGAGCAGTACTTC. Translated: CASSIGQGAYEQYF.

This clone was counted once. The rearrangement links TRBV7-9 to TRBJ2-5; 7 bases match TRBD2. Germline V gene data show CDR1 as SEHNR and CDR2 as FQNEAQ (reference sequence). This CDR3 spans 14 amino acids. With V trimmed by 5 bases and J by 5 bases, 8 bases remained unmatched. In DNA form, the CDR3 reads TGTGCCAGCAGCCGTTCGGGGGGAAGGGAGACCCAGTACTTC. Translating gives CASSRSGGRETQYF.

The CDR3 here is CASSSQWGLAGGNEQFF. The CDR3 DNA reads as TGTGCCAGCAGCTCCCAGTGGGGACTAGCGGGGGGCAATGAGCAGTTCTTC. V usage is TRBV7-2 and J usage is TRBJ2-1, with 15 bases identical to TRBD2. Trimming removed 4 bases from V and 6 bases from J; junction bases left unmatched: 7. Germline loops: CDR1 SGHTA, CDR2 FQGNSA. This CDR3 has 17 amino acids.

The V call is TRBV7-3, the J call TRBJ1-6; 7 bases are shared with TRBD1. The CDR3 runs 15 residues. The V gene end was trimmed by 5 bases and the J gene end by 7 bases; junction bases not matched to a gene: 8. The germline CDR1 and CDR2 sequences are SGHTA and FQGTGA. CDR3 DNA sequence: TGTGCCAGCAGCCCCGGGCAGGGACAGAATTCACCCCTCCACTTT. Its translation is CASSPGQGQNSPLHF.

This chain connects TRBV7-2 to TRBJ2-1; D is possibly TRBD2 (6 bases). Germline CDR1 SGHTA, CDR2 FQGNSA. This CDR3 has 15 residues. V was trimmed by 6 bases and J by 2 bases, leaving 14 bases between them. The chain's CDR3 is CASSPSWGAYNEQFF. CDR3 DNA sequence: TGTGCCAGCAGTCCCTCGTGGGGGGCCTACAATGAGCAGTTCTTC. Filled out from reference TRBV7-2 and TRBJ2-1, the complete variable domain reads GAGVSQSPSNKVTEKGKDVELRCDPISGHTALYWYRQSLGQGLEFLIYFQGNSAPDKSGLPSDRFSAERTGGSVSTLTIQRTQQEDSAVYLCASSPSWGAYNEQFFGPGTRLTVL.

The chain combines TRBV10-3 with TRBJ2-3; possibly TRBD2 for D (6 bases). Germline V gene sequence: CDR1 ENHRY, CDR2 SYGVKD. Trimming took off 4 bases at V and 1 base at J, with 12 bases between the two ends. This CDR3 is 15 amino acids long. CDR3 coding DNA: TGTGCCATCAGTGTCCGCGGGGCGGGCACAGATACGCAGTATTTT. It translates to CAISVRGAGTDTQYF.

This clone has more than one count but fewer than ten. The chain is built from TRBV29-1 and TRBJ2-7; possibly TRBD1 or TRBD2 for D (5 bases each). V gave up 7 bases and J gave up 3 bases, with 10 bases separating them. The CDR3 is 11 amino acids. In germline, CDR1 is SQVTM, CDR2 ANQGSEA. The CDR3 DNA follows: TGCAGCGCCGGGACCGACTACGAGCAGTACTTC. This sequence encodes CSAGTDYEQYF.

The chain couples TRBV29-1 to TRBJ2-7, with a weak D call TRBD1 (5 bases). The CDR3 totals 11 residues. The germline V and J ends were trimmed by 6 bases and 4 bases, with 10 bases remaining between them. Looked up from germline, CDR1 is SQVTM and CDR2 is ANQGSEA. CDR3: CSVTQGYEQYF. DNA for the CDR3: TGCAGCGTGACCCAGGGTTACGAGCAGTACTTC.

Comments on this clone: Other DNA sequences from this sample encode an identical CDR3 as well. This chain uses TRBV7-3 with TRBJ1-1, with D perhaps TRBD1 (6 bases). Germline V gene lookup returns CDR1 SGHTA and CDR2 FQGTGA. The length of the CDR3 is 14 residues. Trimming took 2 bases from V and 1 from J, leaving 8 bases between them. The CDR3 sequence is CASSLGQSNTEAFF. The DNA of the CDR3 is TGTGCCAGCAGCTTAGGACAGTCGAACACTGAAGCTTTCTTT.

The chain recombines TRBV6-5 with TRBJ2-3; D is undetermined. CDR1 is MNHEY, CDR2 SVGAGI, per germline. The CDR3 totals 14 residues. V shed 0 bases and J shed 0 bases, with 4 bases lying between them. The CDR3 nucleotides read TGTGCCAGCAGTTACTCACGGAGCACAGATACGCAGTATTTT. This sequence encodes CASSYSRSTDTQYF.

The chain links TRBV2 to TRBJ2-5; 9 nucleotides align to TRBD2. The CDR3 runs 14 residues. With V trimmed by 7 bases and J by 1 base, 4 bases remained unmatched. Germline CDR1 reads SNHLY; CDR2 reads FYNNEI. The CDR3 DNA reads as TGTGCCAGCACCACTAGCGGGCGCCAAGAGACCCAGTACTTC. It codes for CASTTSGRQETQYF.

Here the CDR3 DNA reads TGTGCCAGCAGTTCCGGACGGGCCTTAGGCGAGCAGTACTTC. It specifies CASSSGRALGEQYF. V and J are TRBV25-1 and TRBJ2-7; no firm D call. V lost 5 bases and J 6 bases, leaving 17 bases between the germline ends. CDR1 MGHDK and CDR2 SYGVNS come from the germline V gene. The CDR3 has 14 residues.

The chain uses TRBV30 and TRBJ1-1; a weak D match, TRBD1 (5 bases). The germline V gene encodes CDR1 GTSNPN and CDR2 SVGIG (reference sequence). CDR3 length: 14 residues. The germline V and J ends were trimmed by 0 bases and 5 bases, with 13 bases remaining between them. In nucleotides, the CDR3 is TGTGCCTGGAGTGTAATGAGGGGAAGGACTGAAGCTTTCTTT. Translating gives CAWSVMRGRTEAFF.

The rearrangement joins TRBV5-6 to TRBJ1-5; 7 bases are a match to TRBD1. Germline loops: CDR1 SGHDT, CDR2 YYEEEE. The CDR3 has 13 amino acids. J was trimmed by 7 bases and V by 4 bases; bases with no gene match: 5. CDR3 nucleotide sequence: TGTGCCAGCAGCGTATCACAGGGGCAGCCCCAGCATTTT. Translating gives CASSVSQGQPQHF.

This chain connects TRBV6-5 to TRBJ1-6, with TRBD1 matching 7 bases. Trimming took 5 bases from V and 10 from J; bases not matched to a gene: 8. The CDR3 totals 14 residues. The germline CDR1 and CDR2 sequences are MNHEY and SVGAGI. CDR3 nucleotide sequence: TGTGCCAGCAGTCCTCTGACAGGGAAATCACCCCTCCACTTT. It is translated as CASSPLTGKSPLHF.

This chain connects TRBV18 to TRBJ2-2; weak D call: TRBD1 (5 bases). There are 14 residues in the CDR3. CDR1 and CDR2 from the germline V gene are KGHSH and LQKENI. Trimming stripped 7 bases from V and 3 bases from J, with 12 bases between. Here the CDR3 reads CASFFDRDTGELFF. In DNA form, the CDR3 reads TGTGCCAGCTTCTTCGACAGAGACACCGGGGAGCTGTTTTTT.

The chain employs TRBV9 and TRBJ2-7; unclear D gene. This CDR3 region has 14 residues. The ends were cut back, 0 bases at V and 6 bases at J, with 13 bases in the middle. Per germline, CDR1 SGDLS and CDR2 YYNGEE. Written as DNA, the CDR3 is TGTGCCAGCAGCGTAGAACAGAACCTCGGCGAGCAGTACTTC. Amino acid sequence: CASSVEQNLGEQYF.

V gene TRBV30 combines with J gene TRBJ2-7; D remains ambiguous. The CDR3 contains 13 residues. Germline values: CDR1 GTSNPN, CDR2 SVGIG (reference sequence). Trimming took off 0 bases at V and 6 bases at J, with 12 bases between the two ends. DNA of the CDR3: TGTGCCTGGAGTGTTTCCCATCTCCGCGAGCAGTACTTC. Translating gives CAWSVSHLREQYF.

In its sample, this clone was seen a few times. Its ends do not fully match the called genes, so a read error is possible. The genes are TRBV11-2 and TRBJ1-6; D gene uncertain. Per germline, CDR1 SGHAT and CDR2 FQNNGV. This CDR3 has 13 residues. The CDR3 reads CASSLVRESPLHF. The CDR3 DNA is TGTGCCAGCAGTTTAGTGAGGGAATCACCCCTCCACTTT.